This T cell receptor (beta chain) was recovered during a study of OX40 agonist ivuxolimab in advanced cancers. Sequencing was performed with immunoSEQ multiplex PCR; in TCRdb, only in-frame clones are kept and a portion is missing. The repertoire holds roughly 110,000 clones, with around 93% as singletons. This clonotype originated in an adult with an advanced solid tumor such as melanoma, head and neck, liver or kidney cancer. The input for sequencing was CD4+ or CD8+ T cells sorted from blood, taken in a trial of the OX40 agonist ivuxolimab.

The CDR3 region is CASSDLAGASDTQYF. In nucleotides, the CDR3 is TGTGCCAGCAGTGATTTAGCGGGCGCCTCAGATACGCAGTATTTT. This chain joins TRBV6-1 and TRBJ2-3; 7 positions match TRBD2. After removal of 3 bases from V and 4 bases from J, the junction contained 7 bases not matched to a gene. Germline V gene lookup returns CDR1 MNHNS and CDR2 SASEGT. CDR3 size: 15 residues.